The rows below give T cell receptor beta chains drawn from one sample of a study of blood T cell repertoires in COVID-19. The table came from immunoSEQ multiplex PCR; TCRdb's copy has only in-frame clones and leaves some out. The repertoire includes about 320,000 clones, around nine tenths of them detected once, and 3.5% to 5% sits in the top ten. Sequences were obtained from PBMCs or T cells enriched from blood (not recorded which). These TCRs come from a woman aged 25 to 39 who had been exposed to COVID-19. The CDR3 runs from the conserved cysteine through the conserved F or W. The D gene is left open where the match is weak. Size values are once, few and many counts, or a class for expanded clones, and some rows have none.

>TRBJ2-7|TRBV27|NA|TRBD2
CASSWGLAATYEQYF
TGTGCCAGCAGTTGGGGACTAGCGGCTACCTACGAGCAGTACTTC
>TRBJ1-5|TRBV7-2|few|NA
CASSLLAILNQPQHF
TGTGCCAGCAGCTTACTGGCCATCCTCAATCAGCCCCAGCATTTT
>TRBJ2-7|TRBV7-2|NA|NA
CASSSSRAYEQYF
TGTGCCAGCAGCTCTTCCAGGGCCTACGAGCAGTACTTC
>TRBJ1-6|TRBV9|NA|TRBD1
CASSRGGMGSPLHF
TGTGCCAGCAGTAGAGGGGGCATGGGTTCACCCCTCCACTTT
>TRBJ2-1|TRBV15|NA|NA
CATSRGVENEQFF
TGTGCCACCAGCAGGGGTGTGGAGAATGAGCAGTTCTTC
>TRBJ1-2|TRBV29-1|NA|NA
CSVSRRQVLGYTF
TGCAGCGTCTCCCGCAGGCAAGTCCTTGGCTACACCTTC
>TRBJ2-7|TRBV29-1|few|NA
CSVDDNGKQYF
TGCAGCGTTGATGACAACGGGAAGCAGTACTTC
>TRBJ1-4|TRBV4-3|NA|TRBD1
CASSQDLGQGATNEKLFF
TGCGCCAGCAGCCAAGATCTAGGACAGGGGGCAACTAATGAAAAACTGTTTTTT
>TRBJ1-1|TRBV30|NA|NA
CAWSGGYTEAFF
TGTGCCTGGAGTGGAGGGTACACTGAAGCTTTCTTT
>TRBJ2-5|TRBV7-8|NA|NA
CASSSRTHQETQYF
TGTGCCAGCAGCTCGAGGACTCACCAAGAGACCCAGTACTTC
>TRBJ1-1|TRBV4-3|NA|TRBD1
CASRLTDRPAPDTEAFF
TGCGCCAGCAGATTAACGGACAGGCCGGCTCCGGACACTGAAGCTTTCTTT
>TRBJ1-5|TRBV20-1|NA|TRBD1
CSASEGAVGQPQHF
TGCAGTGCTAGTGAGGGGGCGGTAGGTCAGCCCCAGCATTTT
>TRBJ2-7|TRBV11-2|NA|TRBD1
CASSWTGLGEQYF
TGTGCCAGCAGCTGGACAGGGCTCGGCGAGCAGTACTTC
>TRBJ1-1|TRBV7-2|NA|NA
CASSPGRVNTEAFF
TGTGCCAGCAGCCCCGGGAGGGTGAACACTGAAGCTTTCTTT
>TRBJ2-1|TRBV6-2/TRBV6-3|NA|TRBD1
CASSGTENNEQFF
TGTGCCAGCAGTGGGACAGAGAACAATGAGCAGTTCTTC
>TRBJ2-7|TRBV4-1|few|NA
CASSHQQGPYEQYF
TGCGCCAGCAGCCATCAACAGGGCCCCTACGAGCAGTACTTC
>TRBJ1-2|TRBV9|NA|NA
CASSVEAEPEFGGYTF
TGTGCCAGCAGCGTAGAGGCTGAGCCGGAGTTTGGAGGCTACACCTTC
>TRBJ1-2|TRBV11-2|NA|NA
CASSPRVGGNYGYTF
TGTGCCAGCAGCCCCCGGGTCGGGGGGAACTATGGCTACACCTTC
>TRBJ1-4|TRBV6-5|NA|TRBD1
CASSPGTGPEKLFF
TGTGCCAGCAGCCCCGGGACAGGGCCCGAAAAACTGTTTTTT
>TRBJ1-5|TRBV6-5|NA|TRBD1
CASRGGTVAFQPQHF
TGTGCCAGCAGGGGTGGGACAGTAGCTTTTCAGCCCCAGCATTTT
>TRBJ1-1|TRBV12-3/TRBV12-4|NA|NA
CASTRGRTEAFF
TGTGCCAGCACTAGGGGTCGAACTGAAGCTTTCTTT
>TRBJ1-5|TRBV2|NA|TRBD1
CASTDRVFGNQPQHF
TGTGCCAGCACCGACAGGGTTTTTGGCAATCAGCCCCAGCATTTT
>TRBJ2-1|TRBV14|NA|NA
CASSQELRKQFF
TGTGCCAGCAGCCAGGAGTTGCGGAAGCAGTTCTTC
>TRBJ1-1|TRBV3-1/TRBV3-2|NA|NA
CASSQVYTEAFF
TGTGCCAGCAGCCAAGTCTACACTGAAGCTTTCTTT
>TRBJ1-2|TRBV5-1|NA|NA
CASSLVGGSAYGYTF
TGCGCCAGCAGCTTGGTGGGGGGTTCGGCCTATGGCTACACCTTC
>TRBJ1-1|TRBV6-5|NA|NA
CASRIQGMSQTEAFF
TGTGCCAGCAGAATTCAGGGGATGTCACAAACTGAAGCTTTCTTT
>TRBJ2-7|TRBV5-5|NA|TRBD1
CASTHQGQAAYEQYF
TGTGCCAGCACGCATCAGGGACAGGCGGCCTACGAGCAGTACTTC
>TRBJ1-1|TRBV10-3|NA|NA
CAISEGGAWNTEAFF
TGTGCCATCAGTGAGGGGGGGGCCTGGAACACTGAAGCTTTCTTT
>TRBJ1-6|TRBV15|NA|NA
CATSRDPGNPLNSPLHF
TGTGCCACCAGCAGAGATCCCGGGAATCCCCTTAATTCACCCCTCCACTTT
>TRBJ1-6|TRBV4-3|once|NA
CASAAGNNSPLHF
TGCGCCAGCGCCGCCGGGAATAATTCACCCCTCCACTTT
>TRBJ1-5|TRBV19|NA|NA
CASSYSNQPQHF
TGTGCCAGTAGTTATAGCAATCAGCCCCAGCATTTT
>TRBJ2-6|TRBV24-1|NA|NA
CATSAIDRTSGANVLTF
TGTGCCACCAGTGCTATCGACAGGACCTCTGGGGCCAACGTCCTGACTTTC
>TRBJ1-1|TRBV5-4|NA|TRBD1
CASSLGQGSPEAFF
TGTGCCAGCAGCTTGGGACAGGGCTCGCCTGAAGCTTTCTTT
>TRBJ2-1|TRBV18|NA|TRBD1
CASSQSTGSYNEQFF
TGTGCCAGCTCACAGTCGACAGGGTCCTACAATGAGCAGTTCTTC
>TRBJ1-2|TRBV7-2|NA|NA
CASSFIQGGGYTF
TGTGCCAGCAGCTTCATCCAGGGAGGAGGCTACACCTTC
>TRBJ2-5|TRBV4-3|NA|NA
CASSQVKGGETQYF
TGCGCCAGCAGCCAAGTCAAAGGAGGGGAGACCCAGTACTTC
>TRBJ1-4|TRBV7-6|once|NA
CASSILSVGFDNEKLFF
TGTGCCAGCAGCATCTTGAGCGTCGGCTTCGATAATGAAAAACTGTTTTTT